The 7 T cell receptor beta chains below come from one sample, sequenced in a study of blood T cell repertoires in COVID-19. Produced via immunoSEQ multiplex PCR; TCRdb's table is partial and in-frame only. The repertoire has approximately 140,000 clones, around 82% of them found once; the top ten carry roughly 3.7%. The sequencing input was PBMCs or T cells enriched from blood (not recorded which). The receptors stem from a man in his forties or fifties in a cohort exposed to, infected with or recovered from COVID-19 (not recorded which).

The chain joins TRBV5-1 to TRBJ1-1, with D possibly matching TRBD1 (6 bases). V was clipped by 3 bases and J by 10 bases, with 13 bases between them. This CDR3 is 12 amino acids long. CDR1 and CDR2 (germline): SGHRS, YFSETQ. The CDR3 DNA is TGCGCCAGCAGCTCAGCAGGGGTTGGAGCTTTCTTT. It is translated as CASSSAGVGAFF.

This chain joins TRBV24-1 and TRBJ1-5, with TRBD1 identical over 8 bases. V shed 7 bases and J 4 bases; nucleotides not matched to a gene: 2. The V gene's germline CDR1 is KGHDR and CDR2 SFDVKD. This CDR3 region has 13 residues. CDR3 sequence: CATSDRGNQPQHF. CDR3 sequence (DNA): TGTGCCACCAGCGACAGGGGTAATCAGCCCCAGCATTTT.

The rearrangement links TRBV18 to TRBJ2-5; D not certain. Trimming took off 2 bases at V and 5 bases at J, with 12 bases between the two ends. In germline, CDR1 is KGHSH, CDR2 LQKENI. The CDR3 contains 14 residues. The CDR3, as DNA: TGTGCCAGCTCACCAGTAGGCAGGATCGAGACCCAGTACTTC. This sequence encodes CASSPVGRIETQYF. Based on the CDR3 plus reference TRBV18 and TRBJ2-5, the full variable domain is NAGVMQNPRHLVRRRGQEARLRCSPMKGHSHVYWYRQLPEEGLKFMVYLQKENIIDESGMPKERFSAEFPKEGPSILRIQQVVRGDSAAYFCASSPVGRIETQYFGPGTRLLVL.

The rearrangement uses TRBV5-1 and TRBJ2-7; TRBD2 matches 10 bases. The CDR3 length is 16 residues. The V gene end was trimmed by 0 bases and the J gene end by 5 bases; junction bases not matched to a gene: 8. The germline CDR1 and CDR2 sequences are SGHRS and YFSETQ. CDR3 in amino acids: CASSLGPLAGENEQYF. CDR3 nucleotides: TGCGCCAGCAGCTTGGGGCCCCTAGCGGGGGAAAACGAGCAGTACTTC.

This sequence joins TRBV6-5 and TRBJ2-5; 7 bases align to TRBD1. This CDR3 spans 14 amino acids. V shed 7 bases, J shed 5 bases, and the junction held 10 bases outside the gene matches. CDR1 is MNHEY, CDR2 SVGAGI, per germline. For the CDR3, the DNA is TGTGCCAGCAACATGGCCACAGGGGCGGAGACCCAGTACTTC. Translating gives CASNMATGAETQYF.

The rearrangement uses TRBV18 and TRBJ2-7, with D maybe TRBD1 (5 bases). This CDR3 has 14 amino acids. Germline-derived CDR1 and CDR2 are KGHSH and LQKENI. Trimming stripped 0 bases from V and 5 bases from J, with 11 bases between. The CDR3 loop is CASSPPAGADEQYF. The CDR3 DNA reads as TGTGCCAGCTCACCACCCGCTGGGGCGGACGAGCAGTACTTC. Together with reference TRBV18 and TRBJ2-7, the CDR3 gives the full variable domain: NAGVMQNPRHLVRRRGQEARLRCSPMKGHSHVYWYRQLPEEGLKFMVYLQKENIIDESGMPKERFSAEFPKEGPSILRIQQVVRGDSAAYFCASSPPAGADEQYFGPGTRLTVT.

V is TRBV14 and J is TRBJ2-3; maybe TRBD2 (6 bases). The germline V gene has CDR1 SGHDN and CDR2 FVKESK. Trimming took off 0 bases at V and 2 bases at J, with 12 bases between the two ends. The CDR3 is made up of 16 amino acids. CDR3 region: CASSQDAGLYTDTQYF. CDR3 DNA: TGTGCCAGCAGCCAAGACGCGGGACTTTACACAGATACGCAGTATTTT. Drawing the rest from reference TRBV14 and TRBJ2-3, the complete variable domain is EAGVTQFPSHSVIEKGQTVTLRCDPISGHDNLYWYRRVMGKEIKFLLHFVKESKQDESGMPNNRFLAERTGGTYSTLKVQPAELEDSGVYFCASSQDAGLYTDTQYFGPGTRLTVL.